The 25 T cell receptor beta chains listed next were all sequenced from one sample in a study of Graves' ophthalmopathy and Graves' hyperthyroidism. As the template, RNA transcripts were used to amplify TCR beta CDR3 regions. First-round RT-PCR relied on HTBI primers, and a second-round multiplex PCR came next. MiXCR was run by TCRdb on the multiplex PCR reads, yielding one entry per CDR3 protein. The sample lists almost 750,000 distinct CDR3 sequences; 40% were seen once. Specimen: peripheral blood. These receptors originate from an adult man with Graves' ophthalmopathy.

This clonotype appeared a few times. The genes are TRBV19 and TRBJ1-3; D unresolved. CDR1 is LNHDA and CDR2 is SQIVND in the germline V gene (reference sequence). V lost 8 bases and J 3 bases, leaving 14 bases between the germline ends. The CDR3 runs to 14 residues. The CDR3 nucleotides are TGTGCCAGTTTATCCGGAGGGATTGGAAACACCATATATTTT. Translating it yields CASLSGGIGNTIYF.

Note on this clonotype: At one boundary the junction diverges from the germline segment, which might be a read error. J is TRBJ1-5 and V is TRBV24-1; D is possibly TRBD1 (5 bases). Germline CDR1 KGHDR, CDR2 SFDVKD. The CDR3 totals 14 residues. The CDR3 sequence is CASSYGGLGQPQHF. The CDR3 DNA reads TGTGCCAGCAGTTACGGGGGTCTGGGTCAGCCCCAGCATTTT.

The rearrangement joins TRBV7-6 to TRBJ1-6; D is unresolved. The CDR3 extends over 14 amino acids. Between the trimmed V and J ends, which lost 5 bases and 7 bases, there was a span of 12 bases. CDR1 is SGHVS and CDR2 is FNYEAQ in the germline V gene. The CDR3 here is CASSPGHVNSPLHF. CDR3 coding DNA: TGTGCCAGCAGCCCCGGGCACGTCAATTCACCCCTCCACTTT. Variable domain in full (rest from reference TRBV7-6 and TRBJ1-6): GAGVSQSPRYKVTKRGQDVALRCDPISGHVSLYWYRQALGQGPEFLTYFNYEAQQDKSGLPNDRFSAERPEGSISTLTIQRTEQRDSAMYRCASSPGHVNSPLHFGNGTRLTVT.

Note on this clonotype: Given a much more abundant clone one base away, this may be a read error. No conserved phenylalanine or tryptophan is present at the end of the CDR3, so a read error is the likely explanation. The chain joins TRBV19 to TRBJ1-1; D is ambiguous. The CDR3 runs to 13 residues. V was cut by 4 bases and J by 7 bases, with 13 bases left in between. Germline lookup yields CDR1 LNHDA and CDR2 SQIVND (reference sequence). The CDR3 region is CASSKRTLSEAFL. The CDR3 coding sequence is TGTGCCAGTAGTAAACGGACCTTAAGTGAAGCTTTCCTT.

With regard to this clonotype: A much larger clone sits a single nucleotide away, making a read error possible. This rearrangement joins TRBV24-1 to TRBJ1-1; TRBD1 might be the D (5 bases). Germline CDR1 KGHDR, CDR2 SFDVKD. The CDR3 is 13 residues long. V lost 7 bases and J lost 11, with 19 bases in between. CDR3 sequence reads: CATRDSLGLDAFF. Here the CDR3 DNA reads TGTGCCACCAGAGACAGTCTCGGTCTTGACGCTTTCTTT.

This clonotype was found a few times. V gene TRBV20-1 combines with J gene TRBJ1-2, with D perhaps TRBD1 (6 bases). Germline V lookup: CDR1 DFQATT, CDR2 SNEGSKA (reference sequence). The V end lost 1 base, the J end lost 4 bases, and 10 bases lay between the germline ends. This CDR3 comprises 13 residues. The chain's CDR3 is CSARVEGGYGYTF. The CDR3 region has the DNA TGCAGTGCTAGAGTTGAAGGGGGCTATGGCTACACCTTC.

The gene calls are TRBV10-3 and TRBJ1-1; possibly TRBD1 for D (6 bases). Germline-derived CDR1 and CDR2 are ENHRY and SYGVKD. CDR3 length: 13 residues. Trimming pared 7 bases from V and 5 bases from J, leaving 14 bases between. The CDR3 DNA sequence: TGTGCCATCACCGAAGAGGGGGGGACTGAAGCTTTCTTT. This translates into CAITEEGGTEAFF.

This clonotype was counted at least ten times. The chain uses TRBV9 and TRBJ1-2; D ambiguous. Germline V gene lookup returns CDR1 SGDLS and CDR2 YYNGEE. This CDR3 comprises 12 residues. Trimming removed 0 bases at V and 4 bases at J, with 4 bases between. This CDR3 reads CASSVASYGYTF. CDR3 bases: TGTGCCAGCAGCGTAGCCAGCTATGGCTACACCTTC.

The genes are TRBV24-1 and TRBJ1-5, with D possibly TRBD1 on 6 matching bases. This CDR3 is built from 14 residues. Trimming pared 3 bases from V and 13 bases from J, leaving 18 bases between. Per the germline V gene, CDR1 is KGHDR and CDR2 is SFDVKD. The CDR3 DNA reads TGTGCCACCAGTGATCAGAGGGGGGGTCGGGAGCAGCATTTT. It translates to CATSDQRGGREQHF.

V usage is TRBV11-2 and J usage is TRBJ1-4; maybe TRBD1 (5 bases). Trimming removed 7 bases at V and 5 bases at J, with 14 bases between. Germline CDR1 SGHAT, CDR2 FQNNGV. The CDR3 is made up of 14 amino acids. The CDR3, as DNA: TGTGCCAGCAACCCAGCAGGGAGAAATGAAAAACTGTTTTTT. Its translation: CASNPAGRNEKLFF.

This clonotype was seen at least ten times. This chain uses TRBV2 with TRBJ2-7; unclear D gene. In germline, CDR1 is SNHLY, CDR2 FYNNEI. The CDR3 runs 14 residues. Trimming removed 4 bases from V and 2 bases from J, with 12 bases in between. This chain's CDR3 is CASSAVRGTYEQYF. As DNA, the CDR3 is TGTGCCAGCAGTGCCGTACGTGGAACCTACGAGCAGTACTTC.

The chain has TRBV10-3 and TRBJ1-1, with 7 bases that match TRBD1. V lost 4 bases and J lost 2; bases outside the gene matches: 10. CDR3 length equals 16 residues. Germline V CDR1 and CDR2: ENHRY, SYGVKD. CDR3 DNA: TGTGCCATCAGTGGTCAAGGGACAGCGGCTAACACTGAAGCTTTCTTT. Its translation is CAISGQGTAANTEAFF.

This chain joins TRBV7-9 and TRBJ2-3; D remains unclear. CDR3 length: 14 residues. Germline loops: CDR1 SEHNR, CDR2 FQNEAQ (reference sequence). Trimming shortened V by 1 base and J by 4 bases, and 9 bases separated the two germline ends. The CDR3 DNA reads TGTGCCAGCAGCTTAGGTCTTCCGGCAGATACGCAGTATTTT. It yields the protein CASSLGLPADTQYF.

Note on this clonotype: One junction end disagrees with the germline gene, perhaps due to a read error. The chain recombines TRBV10-2 with TRBJ1-6, with TRBD1 as a possible D gene (5 bases). Germline CDR1 reads WSHSY; CDR2 reads SAAADI. The CDR3 consists of 14 residues. CDR3 region: CASSIAGTKAPLHF. In nucleotides, the CDR3 is TGTGCCAGCAGTATTGCAGGGACTAAGGCACCCCTCCACTTT.

The V gene is TRBV25-1, the J gene TRBJ2-7, with D unresolved. The germline CDR1 and CDR2 sequences are MGHDK and SYGVNS. V was cut by 6 bases and J by 0 bases, with 12 bases left in between. This CDR3 has 14 amino acids. The CDR3 is CASSHPRSSYEQYF. CDR3 DNA: TGTGCCAGCAGCCACCCCCGGTCCTCCTACGAGCAGTACTTC.

This clonotype was counted many times. This chain connects TRBV29-1 to TRBJ1-6; TRBD1 might be the D (5 bases). This CDR3 region has 13 residues. Deletions cut 1 base from V and 9 bases from J, with 10 bases between. CDR1 is SQVTM and CDR2 is ANQGSEA in the germline V gene. CDR3 in amino acids: CSVEVGDGSPLHF. In nucleotides, the CDR3 is TGCAGCGTTGAAGTGGGGGACGGTTCACCCCTCCACTTT. Full variable domain (missing parts from reference TRBV29-1 and TRBJ1-6): SAVISQKPSRDICQRGTSLTIQCQVDSQVTMMFWYRQQPGQSLTLIATANQGSEATYESGFVIDKFPISRPNLTFSTLTVSNMSPEDSSIYLCSVEVGDGSPLHFGNGTRLTVT.

This sequence joins TRBV24-1 and TRBJ1-5; D is possibly TRBD1 (6 bases). The germline V gene has CDR1 KGHDR and CDR2 SFDVKD. V lost 4 bases and J lost 9, with 15 bases in between. The CDR3 contains 14 residues. The CDR3 DNA follows: TGTGCCACCAGTGACCCAGGGACAACCGGGCCCCAGCATTTT. Translation gives CATSDPGTTGPQHF.

As concerns this clonotype: A much more abundant neighbour one base away suggests this may be a read error. The chain combines TRBV7-2 with TRBJ1-2; D is ambiguous. Germline-derived CDR1 and CDR2 are SGHTA and FQGNSA. Trimming pared 2 bases from V and 13 bases from J, leaving 14 bases between. The CDR3 contains 12 residues. This CDR3 reads CASSLRGRAITF. The CDR3 DNA follows: TGTGCCAGCAGCTTAAGAGGCCGGGCAATCACCTTC.

This clonotype was picked up many times. V gene TRBV9 combines with J gene TRBJ2-5; 8 bases are a match to TRBD1. This CDR3 has 15 residues. V was clipped by 0 bases and J by 1 base; unmatched bases: 2. Germline V CDR1 and CDR2: SGDLS, YYNGEE. This CDR3 is CASSVAGQGQETQYF. CDR3 bases: TGTGCCAGCAGCGTAGCTGGACAGGGCCAAGAGACCCAGTACTTC.

The table lists this clonotype with a few counts. The chain has TRBV25-1 and TRBJ2-6; either TRBD1 or TRBD2 may supply D (5 bases each). In germline, CDR1 is MGHDK, CDR2 SYGVNS. The V end was cut by 6 bases, the J end by 4 bases, with 13 bases between. This CDR3 has 15 residues. The CDR3 is CASSFEGFGANVLTF. DNA for the CDR3: TGTGCCAGCAGCTTCGAGGGGTTCGGGGCCAACGTCCTGACTTTC. Looking up the rest from reference TRBV25-1 and TRBJ2-6 gives the full variable domain: EADIYQTPRYLVIGTGKKITLECSQTMGHDKMYWYQQDPGMELHLIHYSYGVNSTEKGDLSSESTVSRIRTEHFPLTLESARPSHTSQYLCASSFEGFGANVLTFGAGSRLTVL.

V gene TRBV29-1 combines with J gene TRBJ2-5, with D tentatively TRBD1 or TRBD2 (6 bases each). The CDR3 runs 12 residues. V lost 2 bases and J 6 bases, leaving 10 bases between the germline ends. CDR1 is SQVTM and CDR2 is ANQGSEA in the germline V gene. Here the CDR3 DNA reads TGCAGCGTTGAAACGGGGGCTCAGACCCAGTACTTC. Amino acid sequence: CSVETGAQTQYF.

The sample holds a few counts of this clonotype. CDR3 nucleotides: TGTGCCAGCAGCTTAACTGGACAGGGGCGCACCACCGGGGAGCTGTTTTTT. Its translation: CASSLTGQGRTTGELFF. This chain links TRBV7-3 with TRBJ2-2; TRBD1 agrees at 9 bases. The CDR3 sequence is 17 residues long. V lost 0 bases, J lost 4 bases, and 6 bases stayed unmatched. CDR1 and CDR2 (germline): SGHTA, FQGTGA.

This clonotype was seen repeatedly, ten times or more. This rearrangement joins TRBV7-2 to TRBJ1-6; 11 bases align to TRBD1. V was pared by 7 bases and J by 8 bases, with 7 bases of the junction left unmatched. Germline V gives CDR1 SGHTA, CDR2 FQGNSA. The CDR3 extends over 15 amino acids. The CDR3 sequence: CASTGRGQGDSPLHF. The CDR3 nucleotides are TGTGCCAGCACTGGGAGGGGACAGGGGGATTCACCCCTCCACTTT.

In the case of this clonotype: A clone one base away is much larger, so this may be a read error. This likely comes from a read error, as the CDR3 has no conserved phenylalanine or tryptophan at its end. This rearrangement joins TRBV15 to TRBJ2-7; 8 bases map to TRBD1. The V gene's germline CDR1 is LNHNV and CDR2 YYDKDF (reference sequence). CDR3 length: 16 residues. Unmatched junction bases numbered 11, after V lost 5 bases and J lost 2 bases. As DNA, the CDR3 is TGTGCCACCAGCTTCCTAATGGGGACAGGTACCTACGAGCAGTACCTC. Its protein product is CATSFLMGTGTYEQYL.

The chain is built from TRBV25-1 and TRBJ1-1; D not certain. Trimming shortened V by 5 bases and J by 11 bases, and 15 bases separated the two germline ends. CDR1 is MGHDK and CDR2 is SYGVNS in the germline V gene. The CDR3 runs to 12 residues. For the CDR3, the DNA is TGTGCCAGCAGTTTCCGATCATCCGGGGCTTTCTTT. Its translation: CASSFRSSGAFF.